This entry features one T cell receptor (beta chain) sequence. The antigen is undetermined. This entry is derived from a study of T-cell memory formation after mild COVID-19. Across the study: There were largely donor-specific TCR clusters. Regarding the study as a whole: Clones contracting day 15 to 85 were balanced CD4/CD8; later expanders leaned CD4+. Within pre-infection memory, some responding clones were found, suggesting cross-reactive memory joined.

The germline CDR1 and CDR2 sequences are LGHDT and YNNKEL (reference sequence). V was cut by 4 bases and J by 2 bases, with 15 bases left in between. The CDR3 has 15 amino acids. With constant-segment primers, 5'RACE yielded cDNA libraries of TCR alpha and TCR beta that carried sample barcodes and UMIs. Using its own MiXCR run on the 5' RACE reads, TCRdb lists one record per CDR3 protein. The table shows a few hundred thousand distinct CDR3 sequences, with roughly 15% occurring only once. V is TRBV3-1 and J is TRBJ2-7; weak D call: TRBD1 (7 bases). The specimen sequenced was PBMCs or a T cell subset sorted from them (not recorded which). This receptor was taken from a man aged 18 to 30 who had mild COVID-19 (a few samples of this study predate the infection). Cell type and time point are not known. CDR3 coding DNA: TGTGCCAGCAGCCCAGGACAGGCGGGGACCTACGAGCAGTACTTC. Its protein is CASSPGQAGTYEQYF.